A single sample is the source of the 10 T cell receptor beta chains below, sequenced in a study of CD8+CD57+ T cells in acquired aplastic anemia. Genomic DNA acted as the template from which TCR beta VDJ combination and CDR3 sequence profiling were carried out. Each CDR3 protein is one row after TCRdb ran MiXCR on the reads. The profile shows 150,000 to 200,000 distinct CDR3 sequences, roughly 48% of them singletons. Sequenced material: sorted CD4+, CD8+, or CD8+CD57+ T cells (not recorded which) from PBMCs. These receptors were collected from a human donor in good health.

The V and J genes are TRBV7-2 and TRBJ2-3; 13 bases are shared with TRBD2. CDR1 and CDR2 from the germline V gene are SGHTA and FQGNSA. Trimming cost V 1 base and J 6 bases; bases outside gene matches: 7. The CDR3 is 17 amino acids. The DNA of the CDR3 is TGTGCCAGCAGCTTAGGGCCGGGACTAGCGGGACAGGATACGCAGTATTTT. It encodes CASSLGPGLAGQDTQYF.

The gene calls are TRBV2 and TRBJ1-5; 9 bases agree with TRBD1. Trimming removed 6 bases from V and 3 bases from J; junction bases left unmatched: 6. This CDR3 region has 15 residues. CDR1 SNHLY and CDR2 FYNNEI come from the germline V gene. Here the CDR3 reads CASSHRTGVNQPQHF. The DNA of the CDR3 is TGTGCCAGCAGCCACCGGACAGGGGTCAATCAGCCCCAGCATTTT.

A few counts support this clonotype. The V gene is TRBV10-3, the J gene TRBJ1-1; tentative D call: TRBD1 (6 bases). Germline CDR1 is ENHRY and CDR2 is SYGVKD. This CDR3 spans 13 amino acids. Trimming pared 7 bases from V and 1 base from J, leaving 10 bases between. The CDR3 DNA sequence: TGTGCCATCAAGGACAGAACGAACACTGAAGCTTTCTTT. Amino acid sequence: CAIKDRTNTEAFF.

This clonotype was seen repeatedly, ten times or more. CDR3 bases: TGCAGTGCTAGCAGACTTACCTACGAGCAGTACTTC. Protein product: CSASRLTYEQYF. The chain uses TRBV20-1 and TRBJ2-7, with D unresolved. This CDR3 has 12 amino acids. The germline V and J ends were trimmed by 3 bases and 2 bases, with 8 bases remaining between them. Germline-derived CDR1 and CDR2 are DFQATT and SNEGSKA (reference sequence).

This clonotype has only one observation. The chain carries TRBV7-2 and TRBJ2-1, with 11 bases lining up with TRBD2. This CDR3 contains 15 residues. The germline CDR1 and CDR2 sequences are SGHTA and FQGNSA. With V trimmed by 6 bases and J by 2 bases, 3 bases remained unmatched. The CDR3 DNA reads TGTGCCAGCAGTGTTAGCGGGGGGGCCTACAATGAGCAGTTCTTC. Translation: CASSVSGGAYNEQFF.

This clonotype was seen many times. V is TRBV19 and J is TRBJ2-7; D unclear. V lost 4 bases and J 2 bases, leaving 18 bases between the germline ends. The CDR3 has 16 residues. Germline V gene data show CDR1 as LNHDA and CDR2 as SQIVND (reference sequence). CDR3 bases: TGTGCCAGTAGTAATGTCGACGGTTCCGCACCCTACGAGCAGTACTTC. Protein: CASSNVDGSAPYEQYF.

The gene calls are TRBV29-1 and TRBJ1-2, with no clear D. The CDR3 length is 11 residues. Germline-derived CDR1 and CDR2 are SQVTM and ANQGSEA. Trimming left V 8 bases short and J 2 bases short, with 9 bases between. For the CDR3, the DNA is TGCAGCCCTGACGGGAACTATGGCTACACCTTC. As protein: CSPDGNYGYTF.

The chain links TRBV19 to TRBJ2-2; D unclear. V dropped 11 bases and J dropped 5 bases, with 15 bases sitting between them. Per germline, CDR1 LNHDA and CDR2 SQIVND (reference sequence). The CDR3 spans 13 residues. Written as DNA, the CDR3 is TGTGCCTCCGGCTGGGTGGCGACCGGGGAGCTGTTTTTT. Protein: CASGWVATGELFF. Complete variable domain (other parts from reference TRBV19 and TRBJ2-2): DGGITQSPKYLFRKEGQNVTLSCEQNLNHDAMYWYRQDPGQGLRLIYYSQIVNDFQKGDIAEGYSVSREKKESFPLTVTSAQKNPTAFYLCASGWVATGELFFGEGSRLTVL.

The rearrangement uses TRBV2 and TRBJ2-5; no definite D call. Trimming removed 6 bases at V and 3 bases at J, with 17 bases between. Germline V gives CDR1 SNHLY, CDR2 FYNNEI. There are 15 residues in the CDR3. CDR3 sequence reads: CASSQLQRPEETQYF. The DNA of the CDR3 is TGTGCCAGCAGCCAATTACAGAGGCCAGAAGAGACCCAGTACTTC.

This clonotype was recorded a few times. This chain connects TRBV7-6 to TRBJ2-2, with 11 bases lining up with TRBD1. Germline V gene sequence: CDR1 SGHVS, CDR2 FNYEAQ. V gave up 5 bases and J gave up 4 bases; unmatched junction bases: 6. The CDR3 extends over 16 amino acids. CDR3 protein: CASSPRTGGLTGELFF. The DNA of the CDR3 is TGTGCCAGCAGCCCCCGGACAGGGGGCCTCACCGGGGAGCTGTTTTTT.